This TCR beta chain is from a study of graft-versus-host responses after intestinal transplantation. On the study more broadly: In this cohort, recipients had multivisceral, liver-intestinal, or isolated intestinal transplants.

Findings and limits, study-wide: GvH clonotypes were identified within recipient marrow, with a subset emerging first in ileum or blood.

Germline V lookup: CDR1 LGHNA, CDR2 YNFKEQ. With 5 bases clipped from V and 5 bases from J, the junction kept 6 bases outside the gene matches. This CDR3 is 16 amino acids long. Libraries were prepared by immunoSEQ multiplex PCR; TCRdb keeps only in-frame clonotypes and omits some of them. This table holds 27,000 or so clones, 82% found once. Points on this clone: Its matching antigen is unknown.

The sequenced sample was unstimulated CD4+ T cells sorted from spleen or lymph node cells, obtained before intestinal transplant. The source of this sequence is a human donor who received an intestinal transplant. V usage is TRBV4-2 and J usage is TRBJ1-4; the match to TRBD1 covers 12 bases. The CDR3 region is CASSVPGQGANEKLFF. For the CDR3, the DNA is TGTGCCAGCAGCGTTCCGGGACAGGGGGCGAATGAAAAACTGTTTTTT.